Listed below are T cell receptor beta chains from one sample, sequenced in a study of immune evolution from preneoplasia to lung adenocarcinoma. The data were produced by immunoSEQ multiplex PCR, yet TCRdb's version contains in-frame clones alone and is incomplete. This repertoire shows 20,000 to 25,000 clones, 75% found once; its top ten account for approximately 5.6%. The sequencing input was FFPE invasive lung adenocarcinoma tissue. These TCRs come from a person aged 55 to 70 with lung adenocarcinoma. Each CDR3 is given with its conserved first and last residue. The D gene is left open where the match is weak. Clone size is shown for a subset of rows, as once, few, many or a class of expanded clone.

d_call	clone_size	j_call	v_call	cdr3_aa	cdr3_nt
TRBD2	NA	TRBJ2-7	TRBV28	CASSGTSGSYEQYF	TGTGCCAGCAGCGGGACTAGCGGATCCTACGAGCAGTACTTC
NA	NA	TRBJ1-2	TRBV28	CASRQQGSGGYTF	TGTGCCAGCAGACAACAGGGTTCGGGAGGCTACACCTTC
TRBD2	few	TRBJ2-1	TRBV7-2	CASSSLSGSQFF	TGTGCCAGCAGCTCACTTAGCGGGAGTCAGTTCTTC
TRBD1	NA	TRBJ2-3	TRBV29-1	CSVGRQGRSDTQYF	TGCAGCGTTGGGAGACAGGGACGGAGTGATACGCAGTATTTT
NA	NA	TRBJ2-3	TRBV4-3	CASSPSAGTDTQYF	TGCGCCAGCAGCCCTTCTGCAGGGACGGATACGCAGTATTTT
TRBD1	once	TRBJ1-2	TRBV29-1	CSSRRQGESGYTF	TGCAGCTCCCGAAGACAGGGGGAAAGTGGCTACACCTTC
TRBD2	NA	TRBJ2-1	TRBV7-9	CTSTLTSGSVDEQFF	TGTACCAGCACCCTAACTAGCGGGAGCGTCGATGAGCAGTTCTTC
NA	NA	TRBJ2-3	TRBV7-2	CASRDPATDTQYF	TGTGCCAGCAGGGACCCAGCTACAGATACGCAGTATTTT
TRBD1	NA	TRBJ1-5	TRBV2	CASSVHGTGGYQPQHF	TGTGCCAGCAGTGTACACGGGACAGGCGGGTATCAGCCCCAGCATTTT
TRBD1	NA	TRBJ2-2	TRBV6-1	CASAGQGASAGELFF	TGTGCCAGCGCCGGACAGGGGGCATCGGCCGGGGAGCTGTTTTTT
TRBD2	NA	TRBJ2-7	TRBV4-1	CASSPQTSGRYEQYF	TGCGCCAGCAGCCCACAGACTAGCGGGAGATACGAGCAGTACTTC
TRBD2	NA	TRBJ2-1	TRBV7-9	CASSLSLAGSYNEQFF	TGTGCCAGCAGCCTCTCCCTAGCGGGGTCTTACAATGAGCAGTTCTTC
TRBD2	NA	TRBJ2-5	TRBV7-8	CASSLGGSGRARETQYF	TGTGCCAGCAGCTTAGGGGGGAGCGGGAGGGCCCGGGAGACCCAGTACTTC
NA	NA	TRBJ2-1	TRBV5-1	CASSLFVPQDEQFF	TGCGCCAGCAGCTTGTTTGTCCCACAGGATGAGCAGTTCTTC
NA	NA	TRBJ1-4	TRBV5-1	CASSLGSSNEKLFF	TGCGCCAGCAGCTTGGGTTCGAGTAATGAAAAACTGTTTTTT
NA	NA	TRBJ2-5	TRBV2	CASSEGGTQYF	TGTGCCAGCAGTGAGGGGGGGACCCAGTACTTC
NA	NA	TRBJ1-1	TRBV29-1	CSVDRGNTEAFF	TGCAGCGTTGATAGGGGGAACACTGAAGCTTTCTTT
TRBD1	NA	TRBJ2-7	TRBV7-2	CASSFTGQGSYEQYF	TGTGCCAGCAGCTTTACGGGACAGGGGTCCTACGAGCAGTACTTC
NA	NA	TRBJ1-6	TRBV19	CASSISGANSPLHF	TGTGCCAGTAGTATTTCGGGGGCAAATTCACCCCTCCACTTT
TRBD2	NA	TRBJ2-7	TRBV7-2	CASSGETSGIHEQYF	TGTGCCAGCAGCGGCGAGACTAGCGGGATTCACGAGCAGTACTTC
NA	few	TRBJ1-5	TRBV19	CASSIVTVLFINQPQHF	TGTGCCAGTAGTATTGTAACAGTCCTTTTTATCAATCAGCCCCAGCATTTT
NA	once	TRBJ1-3	TRBV4-2	CASSQPQLSGNTIYF	TGTGCCAGCAGCCAGCCTCAACTCTCTGGAAACACCATATATTTT
NA	few	TRBJ2-3	TRBV27	CASSLSSWGFSTDTQYF	TGTGCCAGCAGTTTATCTTCCTGGGGATTTAGCACAGATACGCAGTATTTT
NA	NA	TRBJ2-3	TRBV15	CATSRDRSDTDTQYF	TGTGCCACCAGCAGAGATCGATCGGACACAGATACGCAGTATTTT
TRBD2	NA	TRBJ2-1	TRBV28	CASSSLAGLSSYNEQFF	TGTGCCAGCAGTTCGCTAGCGGGCCTGAGCTCCTACAATGAGCAGTTCTTC
NA	NA	TRBJ1-3	TRBV5-6	CASSLDVRGNTIYF	TGTGCCAGCAGCTTGGATGTGAGGGGAAACACCATATATTTT
NA	NA	TRBJ1-5	TRBV28	CASRSPGRGPQHF	TGTGCCAGCAGATCCCCTGGGCGTGGGCCCCAGCATTTT
NA	NA	TRBJ1-1	TRBV10-2	CASSFRWTEAFF	TGCGCCAGCAGTTTTCGTTGGACTGAAGCTTTCTTT
TRBD2	NA	TRBJ2-1	TRBV9	CASSGASGHNEQFF	TGTGCCAGCAGCGGGGCTAGCGGGCACAATGAGCAGTTCTTC